This T cell receptor beta chain derives from a study of beta chain features in type 1 diabetes (dated by TCRdb to between 2017 and 2018). Study-level background: Mean age, gender distribution, total cell number and subset yield did not differ between patients and healthy donors. The study compared TCRB repertoires of sorted circulating CD4+ T cell subsets between recently diagnosed type 1 diabetes patients and matched healthy donors. Regulatory and stem cell-like memory subsets were isolated from only 8 patients and about 8 healthy donors, whereas naive and central memory subsets came from all 30 or so donors. A total of roughly 100 million sorted cells were examined across all samples, and RNA yield correlated strongly with the number of cells per subset. Results and caveats for the whole study, not just this receptor: Shorter templates might have been favored by PCR, but patient and control samples were amplified and corrected together, so both groups would have been affected equally by any skew. A moderate but significant shortening of TCRB CDR3 length was observed in type 1 diabetes patients in all four CD4+ subsets. Because cDNA rather than genomic DNA was sequenced, highly expressing activated cells could have been over-represented, although no difference in activation and CD3 levels was found between groups. Naive, central memory and regulatory TCRB repertoires appeared to be more alike among patients than among healthy donors. Because the HLA sub-analyses included only small numbers of individuals, any influence of HLA type on TCRB rearrangement was left unresolved. Fewer insertions and more nucleotide deletions at VDJ recombination sites were observed in patients with type 1 diabetes, implying thymic rearrangement abnormalities.

The entire isolated RNA was reverse transcribed using the High Capacity cDNA Reverse Transcription Kit, and thus expressed TCRB transcripts were sequenced. Deep immunoSEQ sequencing was applied to naive, central memory and regulatory T cell samples, giving an average of about 3.7 million total reads per sample. After sorted cells were lysed in RLT buffer, RNA was extracted with DNase-treated RNeasy Micro or Mini kits, with the choice depending on cell number. Each cell subset was processed on its own to prevent cross-contamination, while patient and healthy donor samples were processed together. TCRB sequences were amplified from cDNA with the immunoSEQ multiplex PCR, producing 87-bp fragments spanning the CDR3 region. The amplicons were sequenced using the Illumina HiSeq platform. In the source study's methods: PCR bias was computationally corrected using synthetic template baselines, reads within Hamming distance 2 were collapsed, and singletons that could not be merged were discarded. Reads were aligned to IMGT to assign V, D and J genes, CDR3 length, and insertions or deletions at six rearrangement sites. Within each subset, clonotype counts were normalized to sorted cell number, after which true diversity and Gini coefficients were computed with the tcR R package. The overlap coefficient, calculated on TCRB nucleotide sequences, was used to quantify repertoire sharing. The immuneACCESS repertoire file appears here via TCRdb, limited to in-frame rearrangements. These files lack a portion of the clones; in checked studies, under half of the deficit traces to unresolved V genes, and the cause of the others is not known. The V and J calls and clone size come from that table; D and trimming were worked out from the DNA. In all, the sample holds about 150,000 clones, and over 8.5% of those were seen once. Together, the top ten hold roughly 2% of the sample.

Each donor gave one peripheral blood draw, averaging roughly 0.11 L, which was collected into heparinised tubes. A BD FACSAria II was used to sort naive, central memory, regulatory and stem cell-like memory CD4+ T cells with a panel that included CD45RO, CCR7, CD25, CD127, CD95 and CD27. Purity was above 95% for every sorted population. PBMCs were isolated immediately by Lymphoprep density gradient centrifugation and stained directly without culture. So that batch effects would be minimized, each experiment stained and sorted samples in pairs, pairing one healthy donor with one patient. Measured from the cysteine to the phenylalanine, the CDR3 is 13 residues long. Of all the DNA, just the CDR3 is kept, 39 bases in frame from base 1. The germline V gene yields SGHTA for CDR1 and FQGNSA for CDR2. Clipping removes 7 bases from V and 10 bases from J, with 10 as the unmatched junction base count. In the case of this clone: What antigen it recognizes has not been identified. No base-level quality is on record; no much larger clone is a single base apart.

The chain employs TRBV7-2 and TRBJ2-5, and TRBD2 aligns with 9 junction nucleotides. Sample: central memory CD4+ T cells from blood. This clonotype was sampled from a man younger than 35 in good health. The CDR3 reads CASTSGGPRGQYF. DNA sequence: TGTGCCAGCACCAGCGGGGGGCCTAGGGGCCAGTACTTC.